The rows below give T cell receptor beta chains drawn from one sample of a study of early T cells in non-severe SARS-CoV-2 infection. In TCRdb, the 5' RACE reads were re-called with MiXCR into one record per CDR3 protein. The sample contains 55,000 to 80,000 distinct CDR3 sequences, around 10% of which appear only once. What was sequenced was whole blood. The receptors stem from an adult who was a healthcare worker with PCR-confirmed SARS-CoV-2 infection or an uninfected control (not recorded which). The CDR3 runs from the conserved cysteine through the conserved F or W. The D gene is left open where the match is weak. The size of a clone is reported for some rows only, either as once, few or many, or as a class for expanded clones.

.	few	TRBV7-6	TRBJ1-4	TGTGCCAGCAGCGAAAAGGGTTCTAATGAAAAACTGTTTTTT	CASSEKGSNEKLFF
TRBD2	many	TRBV6-1	TRBJ2-1	TGTGCCAGCAGTGGGACTAGCGGGAGGAGGGTTGAGCAGTTCTTC	CASSGTSGRRVEQFF
TRBD1	few	TRBV19	TRBJ2-2	TGTGCCAGTATCCGGACAGGGGGCCCAACGAACACCGGGGAGCTGTTTTTT	CASIRTGGPTNTGELFF
.	.	TRBV7-6	TRBJ1-3	TGTGCCAGCAGCTTGGGACTTTCAGGCTCTGGAAACACCATATATTTT	CASSLGLSGSGNTIYF
TRBD1	.	TRBV12-3/TRBV12-4	TRBJ2-7	TGTGCCAGCAGTTCGACCGGGACAGGGAACTACGAGCAGTACTTC	CASSSTGTGNYEQYF
TRBD2	many	TRBV12-3/TRBV12-4	TRBJ2-5	TGTGCCAGCAGTTTGAGTTGGGAGGGGACTCAAGAGACCCAGTACTTC	CASSLSWEGTQETQYF
TRBD2	.	TRBV11-1	TRBJ2-2	TGTGCCAGCAGCCGCGGGGGGGCCGGCAACACCGGGGAGCTGTTTTTT	CASSRGGAGNTGELFF
.	many	TRBV20-1	TRBJ2-7	TGCAGTGCTAGTGATGGCGGGGCCTACGAGCAGTACTTC	CSASDGGAYEQYF
.	.	TRBV19	TRBJ1-6	TGTGCCAGCAGGGGATATAATTCACCCCTCCACTTT	CASRGYNSPLHF
.	many	TRBV20-1	TRBJ1-1	TGCAGTGCCACCTACAGGCCTAGTGGCACTGAAGCTTTCTTT	CSATYRPSGTEAFF
.	many	TRBV6-5	TRBJ2-5	TGTGCCACCAGGGAAGGACAGAAAGAGACCCAGTACTTC	CATREGQKETQYF
.	few	TRBV5-1	TRBJ2-7	TGCGCCAGCAGCGGGGGCTCGGCTAAGGGGACCCTCGAGCAGTACTTC	CASSGGSAKGTLEQYF
.	many	TRBV12-3/TRBV12-4	TRBJ1-1	TGTGCCAGCAGTTTAATGGGCCGGAGCACTGAAGCTTTCTTT	CASSLMGRSTEAFF
TRBD2	.	TRBV3-1	TRBJ2-1	TGTGCCAGCAGCCAAGACGGAGCGGGGGGGCTGGGTGAGCAGTTCTTC	CASSQDGAGGLGEQFF
.	.	TRBV12-3/TRBV12-4	TRBJ1-1	TGTGCCAGCAGTTTGAGTACCTGGAACACTGAAGCTTTCTTT	CASSLSTWNTEAFF
.	many	TRBV12-3/TRBV12-4	TRBJ2-1	TGTGCCAGCAGTTTCTCGGATGAGCAGTTCTTC	CASSFSDEQFF
.	.	TRBV7-2	TRBJ1-2	TGTGCCAGCAGCTTATTTGGAGGAGGAGGCTACACCTTC	CASSLFGGGGYTF
.	many	TRBV20-1	TRBJ2-3	TGCAGTGCTACAAGAACCGTTGGTCAAGATACGCAGTATTTT	CSATRTVGQDTQYF
.	many	TRBV10-3	TRBJ2-1	TGTGCCATCAGTGAGTCGATCGGGTTACATGAGCAGTTCTTC	CAISESIGLHEQFF
.	many	TRBV9	TRBJ1-6	TGTGCCAGCAGCGTAACAGATCGGGCGTGGAGCTCCTATAATTCACCCCTCCACTTT	CASSVTDRAWSSYNSPLHF
.	few	TRBV7-3	TRBJ2-5	TGTGCCAGCAGCCCGGGGTTCCGTGGGGAGACCCAGTACTTC	CASSPGFRGETQYF
.	many	TRBV7-2	TRBJ2-7	TGTGCCAGCAGCTTCCGCTCAGGGGACGAGCAGTACTTC	CASSFRSGDEQYF
TRBD1	.	TRBV6-1	TRBJ1-1	TGTGCCAGCAGTCGGGACAGCCAAAACACTGAAGCTTTCTTT	CASSRDSQNTEAFF
.	many	TRBV30	TRBJ1-2	TGTGCCTGGAGTGTAGAAGCAAACTATGGCTACACCTTC	CAWSVEANYGYTF
.	few	TRBV13	TRBJ1-3	TGTGCCAGCAGCTTCAAGGGAACTGGAAACACCATATATTTT	CASSFKGTGNTIYF
.	few	TRBV4-1	TRBJ2-1	TGCGCCAGCATGGGAGTAAGCTCCTACAATGAGCAGTTCTTC	CASMGVSSYNEQFF
.	few	TRBV2	TRBJ1-6	TGTGCCAGCAGTCCCCAGGGGTTTTTGCATTCACCCCTCCACTTT	CASSPQGFLHSPLHF
.	many	TRBV18	TRBJ1-1	TGTGCCAGCTCAGAAACGGGATTAAACACTGAAGCTTTCTTT	CASSETGLNTEAFF
TRBD1	.	TRBV5-4	TRBJ2-7	TGTGCCAGCAGCGTAGGACAGGGGGACTACGAGCAGTACTTC	CASSVGQGDYEQYF
.	.	TRBV6-2/TRBV6-3	TRBJ2-3	TGTGCCAGCAGTTTCCCCCCGGGTACGCAGTATTTT	CASSFPPGTQYF
TRBD1	many	TRBV19	TRBJ2-1	TGTGCCAGTACATTCCAGGACAGGGGGCCAAATGAGCAGTTCTTC	CASTFQDRGPNEQFF
.	.	TRBV5-1	TRBJ2-3	TGCGCCAGCAGCTTGTTGGGCAGAGGCACAGATACGCAGTATTTT	CASSLLGRGTDTQYF
.	.	TRBV12-3/TRBV12-4	TRBJ2-7	TGTGCCAGCAGCGCCGACACATCCTACGAGCAGTACTTC	CASSADTSYEQYF
.	few	TRBV7-9	TRBJ1-3	TGTGCCAGCAGCCCACCCAGTCCCTCTGGAAACACCATATATTTT	CASSPPSPSGNTIYF
.	many	TRBV3-1	TRBJ2-7	TGTGCCAGCAGCACAGTGGGCTCCTACGAGCAGTACTTC	CASSTVGSYEQYF
TRBD1	many	TRBV19	TRBJ1-6	TGTGCCAGTAGTATGCGGACAGGGGACAATTCACCCCTCCACTTT	CASSMRTGDNSPLHF
TRBD2	many	TRBV7-2	TRBJ2-1	TGTGCCAGCACACTTCTAGCGGGGAACGAGCAGTTCTTC	CASTLLAGNEQFF
TRBD1	many	TRBV20-1	TRBJ2-5	TGCAGTGCTAGTGACAGGGTCAACGAGGAGACCCAGTACTTC	CSASDRVNEETQYF
TRBD2	many	TRBV20-1	TRBJ2-1	TGCAGTGCTAGAGGCCTAGCGGGAGGTGGTTTTACTGGTGAGCAGTTCTTC	CSARGLAGGGFTGEQFF
TRBD2	many	TRBV10-3	TRBJ2-7	TGTGCCATCAGTGTGGTCGGCGGGAGGGGTGAGCAGTACTTC	CAISVVGGRGEQYF